The rows below give T cell receptor beta chains drawn from one sample of a study of technical replicates of blood from a handful of donors. The table came from immunoSEQ multiplex PCR; TCRdb's copy has only in-frame clones and leaves some out. The table has about 73,000 clones, just over 90% seen once. Sample: T cells isolated from PBMCs. These receptors originate from a human donor in good health. Both conserved end residues are trimmed from each CDR3. The order of the fields is V gene, J gene, CDR3 protein.

>TRBV14|TRBJ1-1
ASSPLTGPLNTEAF
>TRBV28|TRBJ2-7
ASSFPPDRTNYEQY
>TRBV11-3|TRBJ1-1
ASSPLTANTEAF
>TRBV11-3|TRBJ1-3
ASSSINRAVNTIY
>TRBV28|TRBJ2-2
ASSLDRPNTGELF
>TRBV7-9|TRBJ1-2
ASSTAGQGSGGYT
>TRBV11-2|TRBJ2-1
ASSLMTQSGEQF
>TRBV21-1|TRBJ2-5
ASSKGGVRETQY
>TRBV13|TRBJ2-7
ASSSTNWGEGLYEQY
>TRBV4-2|TRBJ2-3
ASSQGTSSLTDTQY
>TRBV27|TRBJ2-7
ASSSSTGEY
>TRBV27|TRBJ2-3
ASSLGVGGADTQY
>TRBV5-1|TRBJ1-2
ASSLVSGGTNYGYT
>TRBV5-4|TRBJ2-3
ASSLQGADTQY
>TRBV5-1|TRBJ2-7
ASSSGDWIYEQY
>TRBV6-5|TRBJ2-3
ASKSSGSTDTQY
>TRBV27|TRBJ1-2
ASSPSDRRSGYT
>TRBV7-8|TRBJ2-3
ASSLGGTLTDTQY
>TRBV6-5|TRBJ2-1
ASSYRGPGNEQF
>TRBV9|TRBJ2-7
ASSVALQGAGISYEQY
>TRBV30|TRBJ2-2
ACGTSGGPNTGELF
>TRBV7-9|TRBJ1-5
ASSLGTGGASNQPQH
>TRBV11-3|TRBJ2-7
ASSMGLDSYEQY
>TRBV5-1|TRBJ2-3
ASSTGRSTDTQY
>TRBV27|TRBJ2-2
ASSLGTRRAHTGELF
>TRBV9|TRBJ2-7
ASSVATTRGEQY